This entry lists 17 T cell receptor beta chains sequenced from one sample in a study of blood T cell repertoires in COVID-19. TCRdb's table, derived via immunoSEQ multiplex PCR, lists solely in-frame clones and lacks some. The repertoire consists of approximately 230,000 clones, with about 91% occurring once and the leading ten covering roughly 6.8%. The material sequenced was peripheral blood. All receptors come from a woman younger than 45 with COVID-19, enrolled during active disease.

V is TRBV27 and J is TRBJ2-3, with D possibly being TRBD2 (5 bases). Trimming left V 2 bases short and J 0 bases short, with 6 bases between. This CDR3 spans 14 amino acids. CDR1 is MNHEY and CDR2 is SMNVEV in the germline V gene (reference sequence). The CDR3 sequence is CASSLTRSTDTQYF. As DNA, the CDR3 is TGTGCCAGCAGTTTAACTAGGAGCACAGATACGCAGTATTTT.

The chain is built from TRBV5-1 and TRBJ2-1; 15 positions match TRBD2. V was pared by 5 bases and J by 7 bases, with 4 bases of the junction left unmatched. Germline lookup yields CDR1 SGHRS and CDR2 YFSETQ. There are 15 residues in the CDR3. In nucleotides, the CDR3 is TGCGCCAGCAGTCCCGGACTAGCGGGGGGGAATGAGCAGTTCTTC. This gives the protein CASSPGLAGGNEQFF.

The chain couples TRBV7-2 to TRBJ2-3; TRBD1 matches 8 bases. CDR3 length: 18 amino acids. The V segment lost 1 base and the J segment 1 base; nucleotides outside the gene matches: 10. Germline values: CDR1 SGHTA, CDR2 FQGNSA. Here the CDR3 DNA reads TGTGCCAGCAGCTTAGTCCCTGCAGGGGGCGCCGGCACAGATACGCAGTATTTT. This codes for CASSLVPAGGAGTDTQYF. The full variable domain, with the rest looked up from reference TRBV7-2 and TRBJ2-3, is GAGVSQSPSNKVTEKGKDVELRCDPISGHTALYWYRQSLGQGLEFLIYFQGNSAPDKSGLPSDRFSAERTGGSVSTLTIQRTQQEDSAVYLCASSLVPAGGAGTDTQYFGPGTRLTVL.

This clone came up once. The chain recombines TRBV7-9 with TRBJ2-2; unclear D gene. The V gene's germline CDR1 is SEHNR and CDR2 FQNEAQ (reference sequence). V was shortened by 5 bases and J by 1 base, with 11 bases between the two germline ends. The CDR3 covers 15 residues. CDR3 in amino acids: CASSAPPGNTGELFF. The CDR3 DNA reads TGTGCCAGCAGCGCCCCCCCGGGGAACACCGGGGAGCTGTTTTTT.

The CDR3 spells CASSGFWRSTDTQYF. CDR3 DNA: TGTGCCAGCAGCGGCTTTTGGCGGAGCACAGATACGCAGTATTTT. V usage is TRBV5-5 and J usage is TRBJ2-3; D not certain. Germline CDR1 is SGHKS and CDR2 is YYEKEE (reference sequence). V lost 4 bases, J lost 0 bases, and 12 bases lay in between. This CDR3 region has 15 residues.

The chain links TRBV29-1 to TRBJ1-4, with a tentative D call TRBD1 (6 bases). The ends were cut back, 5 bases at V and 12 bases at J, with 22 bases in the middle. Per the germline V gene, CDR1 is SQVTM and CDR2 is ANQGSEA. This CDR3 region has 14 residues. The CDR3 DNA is TGCAGCGTTTCCTCGGACAGCCCGGTGAGCGAACTGTTTTTT. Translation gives CSVSSDSPVSELFF.

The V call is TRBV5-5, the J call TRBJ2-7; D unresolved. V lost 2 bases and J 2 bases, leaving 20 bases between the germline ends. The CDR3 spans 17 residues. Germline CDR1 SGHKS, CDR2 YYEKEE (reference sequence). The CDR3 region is CASSLSATRRVPYEQYF. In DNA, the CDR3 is TGTGCCAGCAGCTTAAGTGCGACTCGCCGAGTACCCTACGAGCAGTACTTC. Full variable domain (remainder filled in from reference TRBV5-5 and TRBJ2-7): DAGVTQSPTHLIKTRGQQVTLRCSPISGHKSVSWYQQVLGQGPQFIFQYYEKEERGRGNFPDRFSARQFPNYSSELNVNALLLGDSALYLCASSLSATRRVPYEQYFGPGTRLTVT.

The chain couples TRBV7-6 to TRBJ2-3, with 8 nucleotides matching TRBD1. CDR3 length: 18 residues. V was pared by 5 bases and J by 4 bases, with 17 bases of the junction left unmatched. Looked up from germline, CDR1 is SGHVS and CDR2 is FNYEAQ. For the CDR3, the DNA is TGTGCCAGCAGCATCCTGTCCGTGAGACAGGGGTTGGCAGATACGCAGTATTTT. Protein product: CASSILSVRQGLADTQYF.

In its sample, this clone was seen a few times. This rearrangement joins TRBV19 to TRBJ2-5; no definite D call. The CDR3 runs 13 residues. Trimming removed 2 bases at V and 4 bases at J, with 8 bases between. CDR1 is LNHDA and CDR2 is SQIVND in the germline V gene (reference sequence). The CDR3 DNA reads TGTGCCAGTAGTATAAGGCCGGGAGAGACCCAGTACTTC. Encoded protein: CASSIRPGETQYF.

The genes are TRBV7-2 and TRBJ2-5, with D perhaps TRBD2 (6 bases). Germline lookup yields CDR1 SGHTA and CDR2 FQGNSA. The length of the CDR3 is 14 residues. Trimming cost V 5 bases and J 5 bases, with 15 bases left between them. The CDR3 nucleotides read TGTGCCAGCAGCGAGGACTACTTTAGGGAGACCCAGTACTTC. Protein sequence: CASSEDYFRETQYF.

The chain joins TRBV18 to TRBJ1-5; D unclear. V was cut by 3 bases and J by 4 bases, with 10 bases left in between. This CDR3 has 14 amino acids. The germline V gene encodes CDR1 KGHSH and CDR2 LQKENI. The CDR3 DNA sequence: TGTGCCAGCTCACCGGGATCGGGGAATCAGCCCCAGCATTTT. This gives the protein CASSPGSGNQPQHF.

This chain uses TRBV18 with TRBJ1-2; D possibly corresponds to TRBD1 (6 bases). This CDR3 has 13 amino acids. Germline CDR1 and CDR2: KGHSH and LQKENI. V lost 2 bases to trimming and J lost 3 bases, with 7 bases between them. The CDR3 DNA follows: TGTGCCAGCTCACCAGGGGGCGACTATGGCTACACCTTC. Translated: CASSPGGDYGYTF.

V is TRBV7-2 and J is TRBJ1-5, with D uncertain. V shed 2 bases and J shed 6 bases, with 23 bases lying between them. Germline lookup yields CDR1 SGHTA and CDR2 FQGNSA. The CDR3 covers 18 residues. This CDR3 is CASSLQGGQSHTGQPQHF. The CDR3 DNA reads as TGTGCCAGCAGCTTACAAGGCGGCCAGAGTCATACCGGTCAGCCCCAGCATTTT.

CDR3 nucleotides: TGTGCCAGCAGCCCGGGGACACGGAATTCACCCCTCCACTTT. Translation gives CASSPGTRNSPLHF. The chain combines TRBV11-2 with TRBJ1-6, with a tentative D call TRBD1 (6 bases). In germline, CDR1 is SGHAT, CDR2 FQNNGV. Trimming took off 5 bases at V and 7 bases at J, with 12 bases between the two ends. CDR3 length equals 14 residues. Based on the CDR3 plus reference TRBV11-2 and TRBJ1-6, the full variable domain is EAGVAQSPRYKIIEKRQSVAFWCNPISGHATLYWYQQILGQGPKLLIQFQNNGVVDDSQLPKDRFSAERLKGVDSTLKIQPAKLEDSAVYLCASSPGTRNSPLHFGNGTRLTVT.

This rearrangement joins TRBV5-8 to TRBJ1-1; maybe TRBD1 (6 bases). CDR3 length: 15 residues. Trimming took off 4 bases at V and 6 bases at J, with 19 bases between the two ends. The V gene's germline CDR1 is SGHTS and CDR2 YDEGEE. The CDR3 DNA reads TGTGCCAGCAGCCGGCAAGTGCAGGGGATCCCTGAAGCTTTCTTT. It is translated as CASSRQVQGIPEAFF.

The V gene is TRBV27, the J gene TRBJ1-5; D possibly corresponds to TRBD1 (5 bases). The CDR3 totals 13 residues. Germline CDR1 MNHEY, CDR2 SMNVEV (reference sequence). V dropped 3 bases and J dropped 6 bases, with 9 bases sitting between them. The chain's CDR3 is CASSFGGGQPQHF. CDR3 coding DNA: TGTGCCAGCAGTTTCGGGGGAGGTCAGCCCCAGCATTTT.

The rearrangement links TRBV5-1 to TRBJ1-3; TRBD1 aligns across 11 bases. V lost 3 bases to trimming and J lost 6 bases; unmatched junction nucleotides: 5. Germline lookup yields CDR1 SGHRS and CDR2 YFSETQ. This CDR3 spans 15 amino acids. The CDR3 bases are TGCGCCAGCAGCTGGACAGGGGGCGCAGAAAACACCATATATTTT. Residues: CASSWTGGAENTIYF.